These 3 T cell receptor beta chains were sequenced from one sample in a study of OX40 agonist ivuxolimab in advanced cancers. Clones were read by immunoSEQ multiplex PCR, and TCRdb kept only the in-frame ones, dropping some. The table records tens of thousands of clones, around nine tenths of them present only once. The source material was CD4+ or CD8+ T cells sorted from blood, sampled in a trial of the OX40 agonist ivuxolimab. These receptors all stem from an adult with an advanced solid tumor such as melanoma, head and neck, liver or kidney cancer.

The CDR3 here is CSVHSSLWYTF. The CDR3 DNA reads as TGCAGCGTTCATTCATCCTTGTGGTACACCTTC. V is TRBV29-1 and J is TRBJ1-2; D gene uncertain. Looked up from germline, CDR1 is SQVTM and CDR2 is ANQGSEA. This CDR3 has 11 residues. The germline V and J ends were trimmed by 5 bases and 11 bases, with 15 bases remaining between them.

The rearrangement links TRBV19 to TRBJ2-1; no clear D gene. V was trimmed by 4 bases and J by 6 bases, leaving 10 bases between them. The germline V gene has CDR1 LNHDA and CDR2 SQIVND (reference sequence). The length of the CDR3 is 13 residues. The CDR3 spells CASSTGPRNEQFF. The CDR3 DNA sequence: TGTGCCAGTAGTACAGGCCCCCGCAATGAGCAGTTCTTC. The full variable domain, completed using reference TRBV19 and TRBJ2-1, is DGGITQSPKYLFRKEGQNVTLSCEQNLNHDAMYWYRQDPGQGLRLIYYSQIVNDFQKGDIAEGYSVSREKKESFPLTVTSAQKNPTAFYLCASSTGPRNEQFFGPGTRLTVL.

Remarks on this clone: Additional DNA sequences in this sample encode the identical CDR3. The chain couples TRBV7-6 to TRBJ1-1, with unresolved D. This CDR3 spans 13 amino acids. Germline CDR1 SGHVS, CDR2 FNYEAQ. Trimming pared 2 bases from V and 1 base from J, leaving 5 bases between. The CDR3 loop is CASSLSRNTEAFF. DNA of the CDR3: TGTGCCAGCAGCTTATCCAGGAACACTGAAGCTTTCTTT.